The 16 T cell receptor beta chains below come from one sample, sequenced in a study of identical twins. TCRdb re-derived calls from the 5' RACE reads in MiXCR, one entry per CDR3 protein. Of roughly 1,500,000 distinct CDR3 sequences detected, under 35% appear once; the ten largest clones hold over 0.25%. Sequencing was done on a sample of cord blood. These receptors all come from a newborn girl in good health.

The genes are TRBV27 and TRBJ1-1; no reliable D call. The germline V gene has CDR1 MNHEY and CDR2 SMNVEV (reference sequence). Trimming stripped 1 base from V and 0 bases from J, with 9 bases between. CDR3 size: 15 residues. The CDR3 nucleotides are TGTGCCAGCAGTTTATATGGCAGTATGAACACTGAAGCTTTCTTT. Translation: CASSLYGSMNTEAFF.

This CDR3 is CAISEQTGYNSPLHF. The CDR3 DNA reads TGTGCCATCAGTGAGCAGACAGGTTATAATTCACCCCTCCACTTT. The chain uses TRBV10-3 and TRBJ1-6, with D possibly being TRBD1 (6 bases). Germline V gene sequence: CDR1 ENHRY, CDR2 SYGVKD. The CDR3 is made up of 15 amino acids. V was clipped by 2 bases and J by 4 bases, with 9 bases between them.

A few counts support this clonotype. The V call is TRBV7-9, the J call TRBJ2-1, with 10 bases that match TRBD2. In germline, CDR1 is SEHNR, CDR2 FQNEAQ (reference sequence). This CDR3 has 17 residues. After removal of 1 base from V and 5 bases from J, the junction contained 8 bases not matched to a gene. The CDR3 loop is CASSLVVTSGDHNEQFF. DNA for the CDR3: TGTGCCAGCAGCTTAGTTGTTACTAGCGGGGACCACAATGAGCAGTTCTTC.

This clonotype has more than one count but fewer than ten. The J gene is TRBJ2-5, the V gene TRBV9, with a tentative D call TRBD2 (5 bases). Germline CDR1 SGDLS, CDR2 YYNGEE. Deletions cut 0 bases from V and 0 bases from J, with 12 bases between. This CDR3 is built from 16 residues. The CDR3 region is CASSVGSGSHQETQYF. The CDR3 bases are TGTGCCAGCAGCGTAGGTTCGGGGAGCCACCAAGAGACCCAGTACTTC.

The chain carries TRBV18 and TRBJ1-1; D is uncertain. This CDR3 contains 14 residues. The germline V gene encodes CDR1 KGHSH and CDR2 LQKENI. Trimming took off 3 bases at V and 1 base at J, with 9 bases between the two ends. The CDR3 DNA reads TGTGCCAGCTCACCGATCAGCCCGAACACTGAAGCTTTCTTT. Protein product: CASSPISPNTEAFF.

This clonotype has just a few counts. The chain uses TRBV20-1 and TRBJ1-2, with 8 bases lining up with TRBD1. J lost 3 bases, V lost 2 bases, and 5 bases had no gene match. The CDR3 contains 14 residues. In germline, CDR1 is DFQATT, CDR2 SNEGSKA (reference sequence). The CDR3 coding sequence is TGCAGTGCTAGAAGACAGGGGTCCTACTATGGCTACACCTTC. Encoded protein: CSARRQGSYYGYTF.

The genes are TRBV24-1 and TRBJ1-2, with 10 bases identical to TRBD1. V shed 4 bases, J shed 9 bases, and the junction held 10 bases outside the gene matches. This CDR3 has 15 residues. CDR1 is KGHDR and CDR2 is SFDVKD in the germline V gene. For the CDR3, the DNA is TGTGCCACCAGTGAGTACGGGACAGGGGACCAGCGCTACACCTTC. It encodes CATSEYGTGDQRYTF.

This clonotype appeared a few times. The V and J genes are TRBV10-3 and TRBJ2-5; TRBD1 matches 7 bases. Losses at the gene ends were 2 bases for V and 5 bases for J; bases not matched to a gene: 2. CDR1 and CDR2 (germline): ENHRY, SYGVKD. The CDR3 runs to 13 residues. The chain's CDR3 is CAISETGDETQYF. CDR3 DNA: TGTGCCATCAGTGAGACAGGGGATGAGACCCAGTACTTC.

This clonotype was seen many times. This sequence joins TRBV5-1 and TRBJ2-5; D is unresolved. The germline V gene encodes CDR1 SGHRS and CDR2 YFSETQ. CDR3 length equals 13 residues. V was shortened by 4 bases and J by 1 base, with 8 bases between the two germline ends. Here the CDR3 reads CASSLEIQETQYF. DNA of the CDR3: TGCGCCAGCAGCCTAGAGATCCAAGAGACCCAGTACTTC. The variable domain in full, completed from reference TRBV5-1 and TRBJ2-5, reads KAGVTQTPRYLIKTRGQQVTLSCSPISGHRSVSWYQQTPGQGLQFLFEYFSETQRNKGNFPGRFSGRQFSNSRSEMNVSTLELGDSALYLCASSLEIQETQYFGPGTRLLVL.

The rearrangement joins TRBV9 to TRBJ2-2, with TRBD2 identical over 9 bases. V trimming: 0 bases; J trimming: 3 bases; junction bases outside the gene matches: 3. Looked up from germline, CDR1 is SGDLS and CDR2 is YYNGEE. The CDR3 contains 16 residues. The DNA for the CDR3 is TGTGCCAGCAGCGTAGTAGCGGGGGCCGACACCGGGGAGCTGTTTTTT. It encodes CASSVVAGADTGELFF.

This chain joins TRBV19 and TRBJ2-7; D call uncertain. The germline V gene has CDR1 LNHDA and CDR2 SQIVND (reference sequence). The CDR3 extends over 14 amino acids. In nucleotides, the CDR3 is TGTGCTCTCCCTCGTAACGAGTCCTTCTACGAGCAGTACTTC. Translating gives CALPRNESFYEQYF. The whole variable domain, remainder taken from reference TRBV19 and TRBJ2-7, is DGGITQSPKYLFRKEGQNVTLSCEQNLNHDAMYWYRQDPGQGLRLIYYSQIVNDFQKGDIAEGYSVSREKKESFPLTVTSAQKNPTAFYLCALPRNESFYEQYFGPGTRLTVT.

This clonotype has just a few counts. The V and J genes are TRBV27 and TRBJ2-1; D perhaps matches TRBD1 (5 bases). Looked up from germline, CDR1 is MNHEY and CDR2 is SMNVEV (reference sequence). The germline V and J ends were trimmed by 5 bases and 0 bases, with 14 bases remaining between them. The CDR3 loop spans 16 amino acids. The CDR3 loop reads CASSPRQLLSYNEQFF. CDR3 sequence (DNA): TGTGCCAGCAGTCCCCGACAGCTTCTCTCCTACAATGAGCAGTTCTTC.

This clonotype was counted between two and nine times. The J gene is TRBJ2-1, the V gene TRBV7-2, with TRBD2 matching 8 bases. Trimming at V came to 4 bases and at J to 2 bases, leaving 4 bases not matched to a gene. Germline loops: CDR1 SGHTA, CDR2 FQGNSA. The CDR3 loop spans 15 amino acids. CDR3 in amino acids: CASSWAGLAYNEQFF. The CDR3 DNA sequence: TGTGCCAGCAGCTGGGCGGGACTAGCCTACAATGAGCAGTTCTTC.

In DNA form, the CDR3 reads TGTGCCAGCTCACCTCGCCGGAGGCTCCATGAGCAGTTCTTC. Its protein is CASSPRRRLHEQFF. The V call is TRBV18, the J call TRBJ2-1, with TRBD2 as a possible D gene (5 bases). V shed 3 bases and J shed 8 bases, with 14 bases lying between them. Germline CDR1 reads KGHSH; CDR2 reads LQKENI. The CDR3 is 14 residues long. Complete variable domain (other parts from reference TRBV18 and TRBJ2-1): NAGVMQNPRHLVRRRGQEARLRCSPMKGHSHVYWYRQLPEEGLKFMVYLQKENIIDESGMPKERFSAEFPKEGPSILRIQQVVRGDSAAYFCASSPRRRLHEQFFGPGTRLTVL.

The CDR3 region is CATRGLPTGRAYGYTF. As DNA, the CDR3 is TGTGCCACGAGGGGGCTACCGACAGGGCGGGCCTATGGCTACACCTTC. This sequence joins TRBV12-3 or TRBV12-4 and TRBJ1-2, with 7 bases matching TRBD1. After removal of 10 bases from V and 4 bases from J, the junction contained 18 bases not matched to a gene. The CDR3 is 16 amino acids.

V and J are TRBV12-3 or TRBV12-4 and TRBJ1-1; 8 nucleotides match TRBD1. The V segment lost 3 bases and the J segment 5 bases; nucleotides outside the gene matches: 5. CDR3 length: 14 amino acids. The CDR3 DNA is TGTGCCAGCAGTTTCAGGGGGCGATGGACTGAAGCTTTCTTT. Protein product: CASSFRGRWTEAFF.